Shown below are 21 T cell receptor beta chains from a single sample sequenced in a study of OX40 agonist ivuxolimab in advanced cancers. Data came from immunoSEQ multiplex PCR; TCRdb stores just in-frame clones and leaves some out. The table lists tens of thousands of clones, roughly 85% of them singletons. Here the sequenced sample was CD4+ or CD8+ T cells sorted from blood, taken in a trial of the OX40 agonist ivuxolimab. Every receptor here comes from an adult with an advanced solid tumor such as melanoma, head and neck, liver or kidney cancer.

Regarding this clone: One end of the junction fails to match germline, which may point to a read error. The chain combines TRBV5-6 with TRBJ2-7; TRBD1 might be the D (6 bases). Germline V CDR1 and CDR2: SGHDT, YYEEEE. This CDR3 spans 13 amino acids. The CDR3 nucleotides are TGTGCCAGCAGCTTGGTCAGTAGCGTCACAGGGCACTTC. Its protein product is CASSLVSSVTGHF. Looking up the rest from reference TRBV5-6 and TRBJ2-7 gives the full variable domain: DAGVTQSPTHLIKTRGQQVTLRCSPKSGHDTVSWYQQALGQGPQFIFQYYEEEERQRGNFPDRFSGHQFPNYSSELNVNALLLGDSALYLCASSLVSSVTGHFGPGTRLTVT.

The chain is built from TRBV7-9 and TRBJ2-5, with D maybe TRBD2 (5 bases). CDR3 length equals 14 residues. CDR1 and CDR2 (germline): SEHNR, FQNEAQ (reference sequence). Trimming cost V 7 bases and J 5 bases, with 17 bases left between them. CDR3 nucleotides: TGTGCCAGCACCCTAGGCGGACCGGGGGAGACCCAGTACTTC. It encodes CASTLGGPGETQYF.

The chain is built from TRBV18 and TRBJ1-3; D might be TRBD1 (6 bases). V was pared by 3 bases and J by 2 bases, with 11 bases between. Germline V gene data show CDR1 as KGHSH and CDR2 as LQKENI. The length of the CDR3 is 15 residues. In nucleotides, the CDR3 is TGTGCCAGCTCACCGGACAGTATGACTGGAAACACCATATATTTT. It translates to CASSPDSMTGNTIYF.

J is TRBJ2-7 and V is TRBV28; a weak D match, TRBD1 (6 bases). V lost 6 bases and J lost 0, with 12 bases in between. The CDR3 is 14 amino acids. Germline-derived CDR1 and CDR2 are MDHEN and SYDVKM. CDR3 residues: CASRPGQSSYEQYF. The CDR3 DNA reads as TGTGCCAGCAGACCGGGACAAAGCTCCTACGAGCAGTACTTC.

The DNA for the CDR3 is TGTGCCAGCAGCTCCCCTGGCTCTGGAAACACCATATATTTT. Encoded protein: CASSSPGSGNTIYF. The genes are TRBV13 and TRBJ1-3; D is unresolved. Germline-derived CDR1 and CDR2 are PRHDT and FYEKMQ (reference sequence). The CDR3 spans 14 residues. V was pared by 4 bases and J by 0 bases, with 7 bases between.

The V and J genes are TRBV5-4 and TRBJ1-1, with 8 bases matching TRBD1. CDR3 size: 14 residues. Germline CDR1 and CDR2: SGHNT and YYREEE (reference sequence). Unmatched junction bases numbered 7, after V lost 4 bases and J lost 5 bases. For the CDR3, the DNA is TGTGCCAGCAGCCTGACAGGGGTTGCTACTGAAGCTTTCTTT. Translated, it gives CASSLTGVATEAFF.

This chain links TRBV7-8 with TRBJ2-5; 16 bases agree with TRBD2. J gave up 7 bases and V 2 bases, and 10 bases lay outside the gene matches. The germline CDR1 and CDR2 sequences are SGHVS and FQNEAQ. This CDR3 comprises 18 residues. DNA of the CDR3: TGTGCCAGCAGCTTATACGGGACTAGCGGGGGGGCTATGGGGACCCAGTACTTC. Amino acid sequence: CASSLYGTSGGAMGTQYF.

This rearrangement joins TRBV19 to TRBJ1-2, with a weak D call TRBD1 (5 bases). V was trimmed by 3 bases and J by 8 bases, leaving 25 bases between them. This CDR3 is built from 17 residues. Germline V CDR1 and CDR2: LNHDA, SQIVND (reference sequence). CDR3 residues: CASSMVGPRMSSGGYTF. In DNA form, the CDR3 reads TGTGCCAGTAGTATGGTGGGGCCCCGGATGAGTAGTGGGGGCTACACCTTC.

The chain couples TRBV2 to TRBJ2-1, with 10 bases fitting TRBD1. Germline CDR1 is SNHLY and CDR2 is FYNNEI. This CDR3 has 15 residues. The junction had 7 bases not matched to a gene; V was cut back by 7 bases and J by 4 bases. The CDR3 DNA is TGTGCCAGCATGGAACGGACAGGGGGTTACAATGAGCAGTTCTTC. Residues: CASMERTGGYNEQFF.

The rearrangement joins TRBV19 to TRBJ2-2; unclear D gene. This CDR3 comprises 14 residues. Trimming pared 8 bases from V and 4 bases from J, leaving 14 bases between. From germline, CDR1 is LNHDA and CDR2 SQIVND (reference sequence). CDR3 amino acids: CASGPERFTGELFF. The CDR3 nucleotides are TGTGCCAGTGGACCCGAACGGTTCACCGGGGAGCTGTTTTTT.

V and J are TRBV28 and TRBJ1-1; unclear D gene. Looked up from germline, CDR1 is MDHEN and CDR2 is SYDVKM. V shed 7 bases and J shed 6 bases, with 9 bases lying between them. This CDR3 comprises 11 residues. CDR3 sequence reads: CASTRGPEAFF. Written as DNA, the CDR3 is TGTGCCAGCACCCGAGGGCCTGAAGCTTTCTTT.

For this clone: Given a much more abundant clone one base away, this may be a read error. The chain recombines TRBV7-3 with TRBJ1-1; D is possibly TRBD1 (5 bases). Germline V gene data show CDR1 as SGHTA and CDR2 as FQGTGA. The CDR3 covers 13 residues. V lost 7 bases, J lost 4 bases, and 13 bases lay in between. As DNA, the CDR3 is TGTGCCAGCACTACGACAGTGACCACTGAAGCTTTCTTT. Its translation: CASTTTVTTEAFF.

The chain is built from TRBV10-3 and TRBJ2-2; unclear D gene. The CDR3 spans 16 residues. The germline gives CDR1 ENHRY, CDR2 SYGVKD. Between the trimmed V and J ends, which lost 3 bases and 4 bases, there was a span of 15 bases. CDR3 region: CAISEGQTLGTGELFF. CDR3 DNA sequence: TGTGCCATCAGTGAAGGGCAGACCTTAGGCACCGGGGAGCTGTTTTTT.

The gene calls are TRBV7-9 and TRBJ2-1, with TRBD2 identical over 10 bases. Per germline, CDR1 SEHNR and CDR2 FQNEAQ (reference sequence). J gave up 5 bases and V 8 bases, and 9 bases lay outside the gene matches. This CDR3 is 15 amino acids long. This chain's CDR3 is CASYLASGGDNEQFF. The CDR3 nucleotides are TGTGCCAGCTATCTCGCTAGCGGGGGCGACAATGAGCAGTTCTTC.

This chain connects TRBV28 to TRBJ2-3, with D possibly TRBD2 on 6 matching bases. The CDR3 is 13 amino acids. Germline CDR1 reads MDHEN; CDR2 reads SYDVKM. V was cut by 5 bases and J by 3 bases, with 9 bases left in between. Written as DNA, the CDR3 is TGTGCCAGCAGTCTCGGGGGAACAGATACGCAGTATTTT. Amino acids: CASSLGGTDTQYF.

The chain is built from TRBV30 and TRBJ2-2; 9 bases agree with TRBD1. CDR3 length equals 15 residues. Looked up from germline, CDR1 is GTSNPN and CDR2 is SVGIG (reference sequence). Germline trimming cut 2 bases from V and 0 bases from J; bases unmatched to any gene: 1. This chain's CDR3 is CAWSRQGANTGELFF. DNA for the CDR3: TGTGCCTGGAGTCGACAGGGGGCGAACACCGGGGAGCTGTTTTTT.

The chain employs TRBV7-2 and TRBJ2-1; TRBD1 might be the D (6 bases). Trimming took 3 bases from V and 3 from J, leaving 15 bases between them. The germline V gene has CDR1 SGHTA and CDR2 FQGNSA. The CDR3 consists of 16 residues. The chain's CDR3 is CASSFGQGQNYNEQFF. The CDR3 DNA reads TGTGCCAGCAGCTTTGGGCAGGGGCAAAACTACAATGAGCAGTTCTTC.

CDR3 nucleotide sequence: TGTGCCAGCAGTTTATGGATGGGTAGTTCACCCCTCCACTTT. This gives the protein CASSLWMGSSPLHF. The chain uses TRBV28 and TRBJ1-6; D remains ambiguous. Trimming took off 0 bases at V and 9 bases at J, with 9 bases between the two ends. The CDR3 loop spans 14 amino acids. Germline lookup yields CDR1 MDHEN and CDR2 SYDVKM.

This clone was detected once. V and J are TRBV6-1 and TRBJ1-5; no clear D. Germline CDR1 and CDR2: MNHNS and SASEGT. The CDR3 contains 16 residues. The V and J ends lost 2 bases and 5 bases respectively, with 16 bases between them. Here the CDR3 reads CASSESGRRPYQPQHF. CDR3 DNA sequence: TGTGCCAGCAGTGAATCGGGGAGGCGGCCCTATCAGCCCCAGCATTTT.

The V call is TRBV6-5, the J call TRBJ1-4; 10 nucleotides line up with TRBD1. The CDR3 length is 14 residues. V shed 6 bases and J 7 bases; nucleotides not matched to a gene: 5. Germline assignment: CDR1 MNHEY and CDR2 SVGAGI. Written as DNA, the CDR3 is TGTGCCAGCAGCCGCGGACAGGGGGGTGAAAAACTGTTTTTT. It is translated as CASSRGQGGEKLFF.

The chain uses TRBV25-1 and TRBJ2-3; TRBD2 aligns across 7 bases. The CDR3 runs to 15 residues. With V trimmed by 0 bases and J by 3 bases, 3 bases remained unmatched. Germline V gives CDR1 MGHDK, CDR2 SYGVNS. The chain's CDR3 is CASSEYGGVTDTQYF. CDR3 nucleotide sequence: TGTGCCAGCAGTGAATATGGGGGGGTAACAGATACGCAGTATTTT.